Here is one T cell receptor beta chain with its context. The CDR3 runs 18 residues. CDR1 MDHEN and CDR2 SYDVKM come from the germline V gene. The trim removed 2 bases at V and 0 bases at J, leaving 9 bases unmatched. This specimen belongs to a study of blood T cell repertoires in COVID-19. Only in-frame clones appear in the TCRdb table, and some are missing; sequencing was by immunoSEQ multiplex PCR. This sample has over 100,000 clones; around 90% occur once, and the top ten carry approximately 1.1%. The V call is TRBV28, the J call TRBJ2-7; 11 positions match TRBD2. The receptor's source is a human donor in a cohort sampled during active COVID-19. The sample taken for sequencing was peripheral blood. CDR3 bases: TGTGCCAGCAGTTTACCCCCTGGACTAGCGGGCAACTCCTACGAGCAGTACTTC. Encoded protein: CASSLPPGLAGNSYEQYF.